This paragraph covers one TCR beta chain sequence. The data are from a study of patients and donors after allogeneic stem cell transplantation. CDR1 and CDR2 (germline): SEHNR, FQNEAQ (reference sequence). Trimming cost V 0 bases and J 7 bases, with 12 bases left between them. The CDR3 has 14 residues. MiXCR, applied by TCRdb to the RT-PCR reads, yields one record per CDR3 protein. This table holds about 230,000 distinct CDR3 sequences, 13% to 15% found once. The sequenced sample consisted of blood, either unsorted or a sorted T cell fraction (not recorded which). This sequence originates from a human donor who was either an allogeneic HSCT recipient or a stem cell or donor lymphocyte infusion donor (not recorded which). It is not recorded whose cells these are; they may come from a transplant donor. This chain joins TRBV7-9 and TRBJ1-2; a possible D gene is TRBD1 (5 bases). This CDR3 is CASSLADTLSGYTF. The CDR3 DNA follows: TGTGCCAGCAGCTTAGCGGACACCTTATCTGGCTACACCTTC. Complete variable domain (other parts from reference TRBV7-9 and TRBJ1-2): DTGVSQNPRHKITKRGQNVTFRCDPISEHNRLYWYRQTLGQGPEFLTYFQNEAQLEKSRLLSDRFSAERPKGSFSTLEIQRTEQGDSAMYLCASSLADTLSGYTFGSGTRLTVV.